Listed below are T cell receptor beta chains from one sample, sequenced in a study of blood T cell repertoires in COVID-19. Using immunoSEQ multiplex PCR, the repertoire was profiled, and TCRdb retains in-frame clones only, with some absent. The table has around 360,000 clones, roughly 87% seen once. The sample comprised PBMCs or T cells enriched from blood (not recorded which). These TCRs come from a woman aged 25 to 39 who had recovered from COVID-19. Both conserved end residues are part of each CDR3. Fields, in order: D gene, CDR3 length, V gene, clone size, J gene, CDR3 protein, CDR3 DNA. The D gene is left open where the match is weak. Not all rows give a size; the values are once, few, many and, for expanded clones, a class.

TRBD2	16	TRBV5-4	.	TRBJ2-1	CASRYSSGSSYNEQFF	TGTGCCAGCAGATATTCTAGCGGGAGCTCCTACAATGAGCAGTTCTTC
.	15	TRBV4-1	.	TRBJ1-2	CASSLILGEGYGYTF	TGCGCCAGCAGCCTCATCCTGGGAGAGGGTTATGGCTACACCTTC
TRBD1	15	TRBV7-9	.	TRBJ1-1	CASSSRTGGITEAFF	TGTGCCAGCAGTTCCCGGACAGGGGGTATCACTGAAGCTTTCTTT
TRBD1	14	TRBV18	.	TRBJ1-4	CASSAGQGREKLFF	TGTGCCAGCTCTGCAGGACAGGGAAGAGAAAAACTGTTTTTT
TRBD2	22	TRBV13	few	TRBJ2-1	CASSRENSRTSGGASNYNEQFF	TGTGCCAGCAGCCGCGAAAATTCCCGGACTAGCGGGGGGGCTAGCAATTACAATGAGCAGTTCTTC
.	15	TRBV7-9	few	TRBJ1-2	CASSLEFTENYGYTF	TGTGCCAGCAGCTTAGAATTCACAGAAAACTATGGCTACACCTTC
.	15	TRBV11-1	.	TRBJ2-2	CASSSGNQNTGELFF	TGTGCCAGCAGCTCGGGTAACCAGAACACCGGGGAGCTGTTTTTT
.	14	TRBV5-1	.	TRBJ1-2	CASSSGEAGYGYTF	TGCGCCAGCAGCTCAGGGGAAGCGGGGTATGGCTACACCTTC
TRBD1	18	TRBV7-2	.	TRBJ2-2	CASSFLRMGTGGSGELFF	TGTGCCAGCAGCTTTTTACGTATGGGTACAGGGGGCTCCGGGGAGCTGTTTTTT
.	11	TRBV6-6	.	TRBJ2-7	CATGRGYEQYF	TGTGCCACTGGGAGGGGGTACGAGCAGTACTTC
.	12	TRBV12-3/TRBV12-4	.	TRBJ2-5	CASRTGSETQYF	TGTGCCAGTAGAACAGGGAGTGAGACCCAGTACTTC
TRBD1	16	TRBV4-1	.	TRBJ2-2	CASSAGDRGNTGELFF	TGCGCCAGCAGCGCCGGTGACAGGGGGAACACCGGGGAGCTGTTTTTT
TRBD2	16	TRBV5-1	.	TRBJ2-3	CASSLVPSGGVNTQYF	TGCGCCAGCAGCTTGGTCCCTAGCGGGGGGGTAAATACGCAGTATTTT
.	13	TRBV5-6	.	TRBJ2-7	CASSLRRAYEQYF	TGTGCCAGCAGCTTGCGCAGGGCTTACGAGCAGTACTTC
TRBD1	14	TRBV6-5	.	TRBJ1-1	CASRQGAILTEAFF	TGTGCCAGCAGGCAGGGGGCGATTTTGACTGAAGCTTTCTTT
TRBD2	15	TRBV5-1	.	TRBJ2-2	CASSQTSGKAGELFF	TGCGCCAGCAGCCAGACTAGCGGGAAAGCCGGGGAGCTGTTTTTT
TRBD2	17	TRBV5-6	.	TRBJ2-2	CASSPGTRPLNTGELFF	TGTGCCAGCAGCCCCGGGACTAGACCCCTGAACACCGGGGAGCTGTTTTTT
.	14	TRBV3-1/TRBV3-2	.	TRBJ1-3	CASSQGLSGNTIYF	TGTGCCAGCAGCCAGGGCCTTTCTGGAAACACCATATATTTT
TRBD1	18	TRBV11-2	.	TRBJ1-1	CASSLGRGQGALNTEAFF	TGTGCCAGCAGCTTAGGGAGGGGACAGGGGGCGCTTAACACTGAAGCTTTCTTT
.	13	TRBV11-2	.	TRBJ1-2	CASSSGQNYGYTF	TGTGCCAGCAGTTCCGGACAGAACTATGGCTACACCTTC
TRBD1	16	TRBV5-5	.	TRBJ2-7	CASSRFGGQGNYEQYF	TGTGCCAGCAGCCGATTCGGCGGACAGGGGAACTACGAGCAGTACTTC
TRBD1	12	TRBV3-1/TRBV3-2	.	TRBJ1-4	CASSLSGGKLFF	TGTGCCAGCAGCCTCTCAGGGGGAAAACTGTTTTTT
TRBD1	16	TRBV13	.	TRBJ1-2	CASSLGQGATSYGYTF	TGTGCCAGCAGCTTGGGACAGGGGGCCACCTCCTATGGCTACACCTTC
TRBD1	15	TRBV28	.	TRBJ2-7	CASSSYGTGSYEQYF	TGTGCCAGCAGTTCCTACGGGACAGGGTCTTACGAGCAGTACTTC
TRBD2	14	TRBV11-3	once	TRBJ2-1	CASSYQRGGNEQFF	TGTGCCAGCAGCTACCAGCGGGGGGGGAATGAGCAGTTCTTC
.	16	TRBV10-2	once	TRBJ2-1	CASSPLLLDSYNEQFF	TGCGCCAGCAGCCCACTTCTATTGGACAGTTACAATGAGCAGTTCTTC
TRBD1	15	TRBV5-1	.	TRBJ1-1	CASSSTGGLGTEAFF	TGCGCCAGCAGCTCGACAGGGGGCCTTGGCACTGAAGCTTTCTTT
TRBD1	16	TRBV2	.	TRBJ1-5	CASNDQGAYSNQPQHF	TGTGCCAGCAATGATCAGGGGGCGTATAGCAATCAGCCCCAGCATTTT
.	13	TRBV6-5	few	TRBJ1-5	CAARGGSNQPQHF	TGTGCCGCCCGGGGGGGTAGCAATCAGCCCCAGCATTTT
.	16	TRBV21-1	.	TRBJ1-1	CASSKGARGSNTEAFF	TGTGCCAGCAGCAAAGGCGCCAGGGGGTCGAACACTGAAGCTTTCTTT
.	14	TRBV18	.	TRBJ2-7	CASSPEGGPYEQYF	TGTGCCAGCTCACCTGAGGGGGGGCCCTACGAGCAGTACTTC
.	15	TRBV7-3	.	TRBJ1-2	CASSQDSSSSYGYTF	TGTGCCAGCAGCCAAGACAGCTCCTCTAGCTATGGCTACACCTTC
TRBD2	15	TRBV15	.	TRBJ2-3	CATSRASGRRDTQYF	TGTGCCACCAGCAGAGCTAGCGGGAGAAGAGATACGCAGTATTTT
TRBD1	13	TRBV11-2	.	TRBJ1-3	CASSSRGRDTIYF	TGTGCCAGCAGTTCCAGGGGGCGGGACACCATATATTTT
.	13	TRBV12-3/TRBV12-4	few	TRBJ2-7	CASSFKGAYEQYF	TGTGCCAGCAGTTTTAAGGGGGCCTACGAGCAGTACTTC
TRBD2	15	TRBV6-1	.	TRBJ2-7	CASSEGLAGVYEQYF	TGTGCCAGCAGTGAAGGTCTAGCGGGCGTCTACGAGCAGTACTTC
TRBD1	14	TRBV19	.	TRBJ2-7	CASSTGQGVNEQYF	TGTGCCAGTAGTACTGGACAGGGGGTTAACGAGCAGTACTTC
.	14	TRBV11-2	.	TRBJ1-4	CASSSPGGGWKLFF	TGTGCCAGCAGCTCGCCCGGGGGGGGATGGAAACTGTTTTTT
TRBD2	16	TRBV5-4	few	TRBJ2-1	CASSSRLAGNYNEQFF	TGTGCCAGCAGCTCCCGACTAGCGGGTAACTACAATGAGCAGTTCTTC
.	18	TRBV10-1	.	TRBJ2-7	CASSESNLGGSRIYEQYF	TGCGCCAGCAGTGAGTCGAACCTAGGGGGATCAAGAATCTACGAGCAGTACTTC
TRBD2	14	TRBV27	.	TRBJ2-7	CASTWTSGDYEQYF	TGTGCCAGCACTTGGACTAGCGGGGACTACGAGCAGTACTTC
.	14	TRBV18	once	TRBJ2-7	CASSPGTRNYEQYF	TGTGCCAGCTCACCTGGGACAAGGAACTACGAGCAGTACTTC
TRBD2	14	TRBV6-1	.	TRBJ2-3	CASSEVSGTDTQYF	TGTGCCAGCAGTGAAGTTAGCGGGACAGATACGCAGTATTTT
TRBD1	19	TRBV27	once	TRBJ1-6	CASSFQDRGWAGAGSPLHF	TGTGCCAGCAGTTTCCAGGACAGGGGTTGGGCAGGCGCAGGTTCACCCCTCCACTTT
TRBD2	15	TRBV7-9	.	TRBJ2-3	CASSLTAGDTDTQYF	TGTGCCAGCAGCTTAACGGCGGGAGACACAGATACGCAGTATTTT
TRBD1	14	TRBV5-5	few	TRBJ2-7	CASSPGQASYEQYF	TGTGCCAGCAGCCCCGGACAGGCATCCTACGAGCAGTACTTC
TRBD2	16	TRBV6-5	once	TRBJ2-7	CASSYPSGRISYEQYF	TGTGCCAGCAGTTACCCTAGCGGGAGGATCTCCTACGAGCAGTACTTC
.	15	TRBV3-1/TRBV3-2	once	TRBJ1-5	CASSQEGYSNQPQHF	TGTGCCAGCAGCCAGGAGGGTTATAGCAATCAGCCCCAGCATTTT
TRBD1	15	TRBV2	.	TRBJ1-2	CASSEFGQGVYGYTF	TGTGCCAGCAGTGAGTTCGGGCAGGGGGTCTATGGCTACACCTTC